The next 21 T cell receptor beta chains were all read from a single sample in a study of CD8 T cells in ankylosing spondylitis. TCRdb ran MiXCR on the 5' RACE reads and lists one entry per CDR3 protein. The sample comprises under 200,000 distinct CDR3 sequences, about 9.9% of which are singletons, and almost 30% rests with the top ten. The material sequenced was blood, either unsorted or a sorted T cell fraction (not recorded which). The receptors originated from a male donor with ankylosing spondylitis or in good health (not recorded which).

This clonotype showed up just a few times. The chain has TRBV29-1 and TRBJ1-2, with a weak D call TRBD1 (5 bases). The CDR3 loop spans 16 amino acids. CDR1 is SQVTM, CDR2 ANQGSEA, per germline. Trimming stripped 1 base from V and 5 bases from J, with 20 bases between. In nucleotides, the CDR3 is TGCAGCGTTGAAGGAGAGTGGCCCAGGGAGGGGTATGGCTACACCTTC. Translating it yields CSVEGEWPREGYGYTF.

This clonotype was seen ten or more times. The CDR3 DNA sequence: TGTGCCAGCAGTCACAGGGAAGAGACCCAGTACTTC. It codes for CASSHREETQYF. The rearrangement joins TRBV12-3 or TRBV12-4 to TRBJ2-5; tentatively, D is TRBD1 (6 bases). V was trimmed by 5 bases and J by 3 bases, leaving 7 bases between them. The CDR3 extends over 12 amino acids.

This clonotype was recorded at least ten times. This chain links TRBV27 with TRBJ2-1, with D perhaps given as TRBD1 or TRBD2 (6 bases each). CDR3 size: 15 residues. The germline V gene encodes CDR1 MNHEY and CDR2 SMNVEV (reference sequence). V was clipped by 7 bases and J by 6 bases, with 19 bases between them. The CDR3 reads CASTSFGGRINEQFF. The CDR3 DNA sequence: TGTGCCAGCACCTCCTTTGGGGGGCGAATCAATGAGCAGTTCTTC.

The chain uses TRBV6-6 and TRBJ2-2; possibly TRBD1 for D (6 bases). The V end was cut by 9 bases, the J end by 8 bases, with 10 bases between. This CDR3 spans 11 amino acids. Germline assignment: CDR1 MNHNY and CDR2 SVGAGI (reference sequence). The CDR3 here is CASQGKGELFF. CDR3 sequence (DNA): TGTGCCAGTCAGGGGAAAGGGGAGCTGTTTTTT.

This clonotype showed up many times. This chain connects TRBV5-1 to TRBJ1-1; 9 positions agree with TRBD1. Germline V gene data show CDR1 as SGHRS and CDR2 as YFSETQ. The CDR3 consists of 15 residues. Trimming took 2 bases from V and 5 from J; bases not matched to a gene: 7. CDR3 coding DNA: TGCGCCAGCAGCTTTAAACAGGGGGCGAGTACTGAAGCTTTCTTT. Translated, it gives CASSFKQGASTEAFF.

This clonotype was observed once. V is TRBV18 and J is TRBJ2-5; D is uncertain. This CDR3 spans 15 amino acids. The V end was cut by 3 bases, the J end by 1 base, with 12 bases between. CDR1 KGHSH and CDR2 LQKENI come from the germline V gene. CDR3 DNA: TGTGCCAGCTCACCTCCAGCCGAATTCCAAGAGACCCAGTACTTC. Translated, it gives CASSPPAEFQETQYF.

This clonotype appeared many times. The chain links TRBV4-1 to TRBJ2-3; D is uncertain. This CDR3 region has 13 residues. V lost 2 bases and J lost 6, with 9 bases in between. Looked up from germline, CDR1 is MGHRA and CDR2 is YSYEKL. CDR3 region: CASSQPPRDTQYF. For the CDR3, the DNA is TGCGCCAGCAGCCAACCGCCGCGGGATACGCAGTATTTT.

This clonotype showed up many times. The V and J genes are TRBV12-3 or TRBV12-4 and TRBJ1-2, with TRBD1 matching over 9 bases. This CDR3 has 15 amino acids. The ends lost 3 bases at V and 5 bases at J; junction bases unmatched: 7. This CDR3 is CASSLGQGKGYGYTF. CDR3 in DNA: TGTGCCAGCAGTTTGGGACAGGGTAAAGGGTATGGCTACACCTTC.

V gene TRBV11-3 combines with J gene TRBJ2-1, with 7 bases identical to TRBD1. V lost 1 base and J lost 5; bases outside the gene matches: 5. This CDR3 has 15 residues. In germline, CDR1 is SGHNT, CDR2 YENEEA. In DNA form, the CDR3 reads TGTGCCAGCAGCTTAGGGGGAACAGGGGACAATGAGCAGTTCTTC. Translating gives CASSLGGTGDNEQFF. The entire variable domain, with the rest obtained from reference TRBV11-3 and TRBJ2-1, is as follows: EAGVVQSPRYKIIEKKQPVAFWCNPISGHNTLYWYLQNLGQGPELLIRYENEEAVDDSQLPKDRFSAERLKGVDSTLKIQPAELGDSAVYLCASSLGGTGDNEQFFGPGTRLTVL.

This clonotype was recorded at least ten times. This chain joins TRBV11-2 and TRBJ2-2, with D possibly TRBD2 on 7 matching bases. CDR3 length: 15 residues. Germline CDR1 is SGHAT and CDR2 is FQNNGV. V lost 1 base, J lost 9 bases, and 15 bases lay in between. For the CDR3, the DNA is TGTGCCAGCAGCTTAGCCTCCGGGGGGCTAAGGGAGCTGTTTTTT. Protein sequence: CASSLASGGLRELFF.

At least ten counts were recorded for this clonotype. The J gene is TRBJ2-5, the V gene TRBV5-1; no clear D gene. Between the trimmed V and J ends, which lost 0 bases and 1 base, there was a span of 10 bases. This CDR3 spans 15 amino acids. Looked up from germline, CDR1 is SGHRS and CDR2 is YFSETQ. In nucleotides, the CDR3 is TGCGCCAGCAGCTTGGATGGACGGCCCCAAGAGACCCAGTACTTC. Encoded protein: CASSLDGRPQETQYF.

This clonotype was picked up many times. The rearrangement links TRBV4-3 to TRBJ2-7; 13 positions agree with TRBD2. The CDR3 runs 23 residues. Trimming removed 0 bases from V and 0 bases from J; junction bases left unmatched: 20. Germline CDR1 and CDR2: LGHNA and YSLEER. CDR3 in amino acids: CASSQDGGVPHSTSGGLSYEQYF. CDR3 sequence (DNA): TGCGCCAGCAGCCAAGATGGCGGGGTCCCGCACTCGACTAGCGGGGGGCTCTCCTACGAGCAGTACTTC.

The V gene is TRBV29-1, the J gene TRBJ2-2; 8 bases map to TRBD1. The CDR3 contains 11 residues. Germline values: CDR1 SQVTM, CDR2 ANQGSEA. J lost 8 bases, V lost 7 bases, and 3 bases had no gene match. The CDR3 loop reads CSGQGSGELFF. The DNA of the CDR3 is TGCAGCGGACAGGGGTCTGGGGAGCTGTTTTTT.

The chain has TRBV7-2 and TRBJ2-5; no clear D gene. V was trimmed by 3 bases and J by 4 bases, leaving 6 bases between them. This CDR3 comprises 12 residues. In germline, CDR1 is SGHTA, CDR2 FQGNSA. The CDR3 DNA follows: TGTGCCAGCAGCTTTGGGGTAGAGACCCAGTACTTC. Protein product: CASSFGVETQYF.

This chain uses TRBV7-8 with TRBJ2-3; 10 nucleotides align to TRBD2. The germline V gene has CDR1 SGHVS and CDR2 FQNEAQ. J lost 4 bases, V lost 4 bases, and 8 bases had no gene match. The CDR3 length is 16 residues. CDR3 sequence (DNA): TGTGCCAGCAGCTCCATAACTAGCGGGATAGCAGATACGCAGTATTTT. Residues: CASSSITSGIADTQYF.

There are a few counts of this clonotype. This chain uses TRBV5-1 with TRBJ2-3, with 9 bases fitting TRBD1. In germline, CDR1 is SGHRS, CDR2 YFSETQ. The CDR3 runs 16 residues. With 3 bases clipped from V and 2 bases from J, the junction kept 7 bases outside the gene matches. The CDR3 nucleotides are TGCGCCAGCAGCTCGACCGGGACAGGGACCACAGATACGCAGTATTTT. This gives the protein CASSSTGTGTTDTQYF.

This clonotype occurred many times. The chain couples TRBV25-1 to TRBJ1-1, with D perhaps matching TRBD1 (5 bases). CDR3 length equals 13 residues. V lost 3 bases, J lost 8 bases, and 13 bases lay in between. Germline loops: CDR1 MGHDK, CDR2 SYGVNS. For the CDR3, the DNA is TGTGCCAGCAGTGATTTGGTTGAGGGGGAAGCTTTCTTT. This sequence encodes CASSDLVEGEAFF.

There are many counts of this clonotype. J is TRBJ2-3 and V is TRBV24-1; D call uncertain. V was shortened by 3 bases and J by 1 base, with 1 base between the two germline ends. Per the germline V gene, CDR1 is KGHDR and CDR2 is SFDVKD. CDR3 length: 12 residues. The CDR3 sequence: CATSDGTDTQYF. The CDR3 DNA follows: TGTGCCACCAGTGATGGCACAGATACGCAGTATTTT.

In this sample, this clonotype turned up many times. The chain recombines TRBV20-1 with TRBJ2-5; the match to TRBD1 covers 10 bases. The germline V gene encodes CDR1 DFQATT and CDR2 SNEGSKA (reference sequence). The CDR3 is 14 residues long. The V and J ends lost 6 bases and 0 bases, in that order; junction bases with no gene match: 4. Here the CDR3 reads CSAVGQGYQETQYF. The CDR3, as DNA: TGCAGTGCGGTGGGACAGGGGTACCAAGAGACCCAGTACTTC.

The chain employs TRBV7-8 and TRBJ2-3; TRBD1 agrees at 9 bases. Germline CDR1 reads SGHVS; CDR2 reads FQNEAQ. The length of the CDR3 is 15 residues. V trimming: 3 bases; J trimming: 1 base; junction bases outside the gene matches: 2. DNA of the CDR3: TGTGCCAGCAGCTTCCGGGACAGGGGCACAGATACGCAGTATTTT. Its protein is CASSFRDRGTDTQYF. The variable domain in full, with the rest retrieved from reference TRBV7-8 and TRBJ2-3, is GAGVSQSPRYKVAKRGQDVALRCDPISGHVSLFWYQQALGQGPEFLTYFQNEAQLDKSGLPSDRFFAERPEGSVSTLKIQRTQQEDSAVYLCASSFRDRGTDTQYFGPGTRLTVL.

This clonotype has ten or more counts. The chain carries TRBV10-3 and TRBJ2-3, with D unclear. V was pared by 0 bases and J by 6 bases, with 7 bases between. The length of the CDR3 is 13 residues. Germline CDR1 and CDR2: ENHRY and SYGVKD. The CDR3 region has the DNA TGTGCCATCAGTGAGTCACCCGGGGATACGCAGTATTTT. Its translation is CAISESPGDTQYF.